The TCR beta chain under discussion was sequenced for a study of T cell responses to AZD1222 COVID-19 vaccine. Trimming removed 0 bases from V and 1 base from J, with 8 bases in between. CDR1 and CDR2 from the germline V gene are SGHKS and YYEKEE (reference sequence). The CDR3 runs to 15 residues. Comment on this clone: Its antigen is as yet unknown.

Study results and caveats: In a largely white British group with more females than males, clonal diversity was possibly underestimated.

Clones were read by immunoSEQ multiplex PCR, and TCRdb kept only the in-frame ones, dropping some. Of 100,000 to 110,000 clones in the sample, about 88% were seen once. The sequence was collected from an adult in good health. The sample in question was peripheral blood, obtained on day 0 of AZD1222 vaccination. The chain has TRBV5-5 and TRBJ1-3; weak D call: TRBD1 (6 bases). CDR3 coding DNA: TGTGCCAGCAGCTTGGGCAGGGGATCTGGAAACACCATATATTTT. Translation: CASSLGRGSGNTIYF.